Sequencing of this TCR beta chain was carried out in a study of blood T cell repertoires in COVID-19 (dated by TCRdb to 2018 to 2020). For context, the study as a whole: The collaborator samples originated in the United States, Italy and Spain and spanned the acute and convalescent phases of COVID-19. The prospective study material was composed of cDNA or gDNA derived from T cells, B-cell-depleted T cells, or PBMCs. The dataset comprised deeply sampled blood TCRbeta repertoires from subjects exposed to, actively infected with, or recovered from COVID-19. A freely available public database, intended as a resource for researchers studying the immune response to SARS-CoV-2, is where the repertoires were released. Samples were obtained from the ongoing ImmuneRACE study (first 160 participants) and from about 1,300 subjects provided by 6 global collaborators. Nearly every sample came with metadata listing a de-identified subject ID, COVID-19 status, age in years and sex. Where available, HLA class I and class II types were obtained from metadata supplied by the sample provider rather than from assay-based typing.

Overall results and qualifications from the work: The quantity of clinical and demographic metadata differed by source and by participant and was supplied without curation.

Each collaborating institution followed its own protocols to collect whole blood in K2EDTA tubes. For TCRbeta analysis, collaborators shipped samples as frozen whole blood, isolated PBMCs, or DNA extracted from either of those sample types. The CDR3 covers 15 residues, taking in both the cysteine and the phenylalanine. Solely the CDR3 DNA is kept, with 45 bases framed from the first base. CDR1 and CDR2 are read off the germline V gene as SGHTA and FQGNSA. Clipping removes 5 bases from V and 6 bases from J, with 5 as the unmatched junction base count. TCRbeta CDR3 regions were amplified from genomic DNA using the immunoSEQ Assay, a bias-controlled multiplex PCR. As for the original processing: The number of nucleated cells in each sample was estimated from the amplification of reference gene primers within the assay. Sequence reads were collapsed and filtered to measure the absolute abundance of every unique TCRbeta CDR3 rearrangement. For each sample, productive Simpson clonality was calculated by taking the square root of Simpson's diversity index across productive rearrangements. In TCRdb, the immuneACCESS table is reduced to in-frame sequences with V and J assigned. These tables do not hold every clone; where another copy was compared, an unresolved V gene accounts for under half, and the others remain unexplained. V and J calls and clone size are those listed in that table; D and trimming were worked out from the DNA. This sample lists about 120,000 clones; about four fifths were detected once. About an eighth of the sample is taken by the ten largest.

This clone has a single count. Its antigen is unknown. No base-level quality is on record; no much larger clone is a single base apart. The receptor comes from a man aged 60 to 69 with acute or convalescent COVID-19. Specimen: peripheral blood. The sequence links TRBV7-2 to TRBJ1-6; 9 bases in the middle match TRBD1. The DNA sequence is as follows: TGTGCCAGCAGCCTGATGACAGGGGGTAATTCACCCCTCCACTTT. This encodes CASSLMTGGNSPLHF.